This TCR beta chain was recorded in a study of cytomegalovirus exposure and HLA in healthy donors. Across the whole study: The roughly 700 first-cohort repertoires and the 110 or so validation repertoires shared the same platform, a later analysis reported.

Concerning this clone itself: The target antigen is unknown.

CDR1 SGHRS and CDR2 YFSETQ come from the germline V gene. V was trimmed by 6 bases and J by 1 base, leaving 11 bases between them. The CDR3 runs 14 residues. Here immunoSEQ multiplex PCR was the method, and the copy in TCRdb shows in-frame clones only, minus some. The table includes some 240,000 clones, 80% to 90% detected once. General observations from the study: CMV antigen specificity of a few CMV-associated chains was confirmed in vitro. Researchers counted around 170 TCR beta chains as cytomegalovirus-associated. According to a subsequent analysis, TCR clusters from the first cohort were inclined to appear together in the roughly 110 validation repertoires.

The sequenced sample consisted of PBMCs. This TCR derives from a woman between 18 and 29 years old in good health and CMV-seropositive. V and J are TRBV5-1 and TRBJ2-1; D not certain. As DNA, the CDR3 is TGCGCCAGCAAGGAAGCGACTTCCTACAATGAGCAGTTCTTC. Translating gives CASKEATSYNEQFF.